Sequencing of this T cell receptor beta chain was carried out in a study of T cells in localized non-small cell lung cancer. Repertoires were generated with immunoSEQ multiplex PCR, while TCRdb's copy carries only in-frame clones and drops some. The table shows more than 20,000 clones, with 88% occurring only once. The CDR3 loop spans 14 amino acids. The germline gives CDR1 MNHNS, CDR2 SASEGT. The ends were cut back, 2 bases at V and 3 bases at J, with 11 bases in the middle. The chain combines TRBV6-1 with TRBJ2-7, with a tentative D call TRBD2 (6 bases). This TCR was sampled from a man between 40 and 69 years old with stage II lung adenocarcinoma. The sample consisted of PBMCs, taken before any cancer treatment. The CDR3 sequence is CASSEQGGNYEQYF. Here the CDR3 DNA reads TGTGCCAGCAGTGAACAGGGCGGGAACTACGAGCAGTACTTC.